The clone carrying this T cell receptor (beta chain) was counted at least ten times. This sample is drawn from a study of T cells after yellow fever vaccination. The V gene's germline CDR1 is SGHRS and CDR2 YFSETQ. The V end was cut by 0 bases, the J end by 2 bases, with 12 bases between. The CDR3 length is 15 residues. TCRdb fed the 5' RACE reads into MiXCR, producing one record per CDR3 protein. Altogether a few hundred thousand distinct CDR3 sequences are present, over 15% being singletons, with the ten largest covering 15% to 20%. The specimen was PBMCs, collected before the yellow fever booster vaccination. The receptor comes from a man aged 18 to 30 who received the YFV17D yellow fever vaccine. This chain uses TRBV5-1 with TRBJ2-7, with D perhaps matching TRBD1 or TRBD2 (5 bases each). DNA for the CDR3: TGCGCCAGCAGCTTGGGAGGGGCGTGGGCCTACGAGCAGTACTTC. Translating gives CASSLGGAWAYEQYF.